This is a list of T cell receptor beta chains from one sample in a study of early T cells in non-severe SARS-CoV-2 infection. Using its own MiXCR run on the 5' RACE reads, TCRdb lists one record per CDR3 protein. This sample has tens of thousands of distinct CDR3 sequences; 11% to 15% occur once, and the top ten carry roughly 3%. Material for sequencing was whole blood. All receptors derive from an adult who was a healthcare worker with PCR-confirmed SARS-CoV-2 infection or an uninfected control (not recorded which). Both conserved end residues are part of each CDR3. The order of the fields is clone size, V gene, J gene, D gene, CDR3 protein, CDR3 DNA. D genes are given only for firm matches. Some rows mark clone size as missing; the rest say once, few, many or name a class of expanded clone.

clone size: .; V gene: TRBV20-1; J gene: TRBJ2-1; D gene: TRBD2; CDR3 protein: CSARDRLAGGAGDEQFF; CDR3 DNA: TGCAGTGCTAGAGATCGCCTAGCGGGAGGGGCTGGGGATGAGCAGTTCTTC
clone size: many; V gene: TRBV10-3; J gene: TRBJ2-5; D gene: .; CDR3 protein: CAIMSAGQETQYF; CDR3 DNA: TGTGCCATCATGTCCGCCGGGCAAGAGACCCAGTACTTC
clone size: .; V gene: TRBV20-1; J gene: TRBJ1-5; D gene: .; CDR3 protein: CSASMAVGQPQHF; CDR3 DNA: TGCAGTGCTAGTATGGCGGTCGGACAGCCCCAGCATTTT
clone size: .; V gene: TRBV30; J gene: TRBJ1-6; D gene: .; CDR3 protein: CAWSVGGMNSPLHF; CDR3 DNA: TGTGCCTGGAGTGTGGGCGGGATGAATTCACCCCTCCACTTT
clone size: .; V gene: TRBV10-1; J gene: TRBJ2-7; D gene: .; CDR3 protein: CASSEKRCLYEQYF; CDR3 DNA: TGCGCCAGCAGCGAGAAGCGGTGTCTTTACGAGCAGTACTTC
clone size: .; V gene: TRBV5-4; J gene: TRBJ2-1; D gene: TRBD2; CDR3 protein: CASSLRGGLNEQFF; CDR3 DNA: TGTGCCAGCAGCTTGAGGGGAGGGCTTAATGAGCAGTTCTTC
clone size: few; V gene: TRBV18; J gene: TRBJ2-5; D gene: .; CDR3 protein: CASSPMTDMETQYF; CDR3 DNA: TGTGCCAGCTCACCAATGACTGACATGGAGACCCAGTACTTC
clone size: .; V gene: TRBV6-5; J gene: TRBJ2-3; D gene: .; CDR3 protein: CASRGTDTQYF; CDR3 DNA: TGTGCCAGCAGGGGCACAGATACGCAGTATTTT
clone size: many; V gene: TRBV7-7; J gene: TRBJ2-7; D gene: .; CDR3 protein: CASSPSDVGREQYF; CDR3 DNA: TGTGCTAGCAGCCCAAGCGACGTGGGCCGAGAGCAGTACTTC
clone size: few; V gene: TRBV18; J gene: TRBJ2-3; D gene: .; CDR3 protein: CASSPSDVRGTSSDTQYF; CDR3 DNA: TGTGCCAGCTCCCCCTCGGATGTGAGGGGCACGTCGTCAGATACGCAGTATTTT
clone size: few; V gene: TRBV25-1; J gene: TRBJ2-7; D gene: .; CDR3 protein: CASSERGVGYEQYF; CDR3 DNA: TGTGCCAGCAGTGAAAGGGGCGTAGGGTACGAGCAGTACTTC
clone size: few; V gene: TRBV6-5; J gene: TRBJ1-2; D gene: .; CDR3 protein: CASSYSEGGGYYGYTF; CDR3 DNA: TGTGCCAGCAGTTACTCCGAAGGCGGGGGTTACTATGGCTACACCTTC
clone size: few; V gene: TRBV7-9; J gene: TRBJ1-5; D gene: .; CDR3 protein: CASSADEGGQPQHF; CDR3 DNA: TGTGCCAGCAGCGCTGACGAAGGGGGTCAGCCCCAGCATTTT
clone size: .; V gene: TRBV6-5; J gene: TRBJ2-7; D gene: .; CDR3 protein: CASSYKGPSYEQYF; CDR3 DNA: TGTGCCAGCAGTTATAAGGGACCCTCCTACGAGCAGTACTTC
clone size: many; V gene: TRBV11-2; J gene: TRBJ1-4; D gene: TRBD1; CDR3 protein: CASSPGQGSRKLFF; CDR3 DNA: TGTGCCAGCTCCCCGGGACAGGGCTCACGAAAACTGTTTTTT
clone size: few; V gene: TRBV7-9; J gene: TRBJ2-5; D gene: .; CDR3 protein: CASSLGSASWETQYF; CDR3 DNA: TGTGCCAGCAGCTTAGGGAGCGCTAGCTGGGAGACCCAGTACTTC
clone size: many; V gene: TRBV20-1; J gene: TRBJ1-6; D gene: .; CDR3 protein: CSARGDTGNSPLHF; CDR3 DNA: TGCAGTGCTAGAGGGGACACCGGAAATTCACCCCTCCACTTT
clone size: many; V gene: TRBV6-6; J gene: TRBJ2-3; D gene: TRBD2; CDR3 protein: CASSYAGGTDTQYF; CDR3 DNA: TGTGCCAGCAGTTACGCGGGAGGCACAGATACGCAGTATTTT
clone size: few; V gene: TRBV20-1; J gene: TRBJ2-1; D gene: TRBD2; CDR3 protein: CSGVAGGADEQFF; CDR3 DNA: TGCAGTGGCGTAGCGGGGGGGGCAGATGAGCAGTTCTTC
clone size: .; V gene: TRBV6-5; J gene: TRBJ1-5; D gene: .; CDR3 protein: CASRPTVSNQPQHF; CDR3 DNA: TGTGCCAGCAGACCGACCGTAAGCAATCAGCCCCAGCATTTT
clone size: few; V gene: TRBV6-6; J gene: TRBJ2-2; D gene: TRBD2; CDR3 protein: CASGGRELRSGELFF; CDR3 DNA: TGTGCCAGTGGGGGGAGGGAACTCAGATCCGGGGAGCTGTTTTTT
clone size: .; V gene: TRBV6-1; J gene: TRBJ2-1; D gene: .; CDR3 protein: CASRVDGEQFF; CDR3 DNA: TGTGCCAGCAGGGTGGACGGTGAGCAGTTCTTC
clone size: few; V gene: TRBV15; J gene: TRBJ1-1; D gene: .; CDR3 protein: CATPNPLGVNTEAFF; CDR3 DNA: TGTGCCACCCCCAACCCTTTGGGCGTTAACACTGAAGCTTTCTTT
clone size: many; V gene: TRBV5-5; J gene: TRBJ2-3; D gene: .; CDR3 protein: CASSLAGPDTQYF; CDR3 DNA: TGTGCCAGCAGCTTGGCAGGGCCAGATACGCAGTATTTT
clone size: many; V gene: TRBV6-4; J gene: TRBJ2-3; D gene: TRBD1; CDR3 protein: CASSDGTGGDTQYF; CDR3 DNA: TGTGCCAGCAGTGACGGGACAGGGGGAGATACGCAGTATTTT
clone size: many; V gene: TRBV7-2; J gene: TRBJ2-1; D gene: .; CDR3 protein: CASSSGRGTRIDEQFF; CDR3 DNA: TGTGCCAGCAGCTCAGGCAGGGGAACAAGAATAGATGAGCAGTTCTTC
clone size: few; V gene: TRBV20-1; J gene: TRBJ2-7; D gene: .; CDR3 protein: CSARPPYGNPPAGTYEQYF; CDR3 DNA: TGCAGTGCTAGACCGCCTTACGGCAATCCCCCGGCGGGAACCTACGAGCAGTACTTC
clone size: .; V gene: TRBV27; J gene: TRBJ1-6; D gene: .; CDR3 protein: CASSLGRGSPLHF; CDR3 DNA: TGTGCCAGCAGTTTGGGCCGGGGCTCACCCCTCCACTTT
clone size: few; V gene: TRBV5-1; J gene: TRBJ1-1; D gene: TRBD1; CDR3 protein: CASNQGDRDTEAFF; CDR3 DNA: TGCGCCAGCAACCAAGGGGACAGGGACACTGAAGCTTTCTTT